The 13 T cell receptor beta chains listed next were all sequenced from one sample in a study of T cell clones after liver transplantation. The data were produced by immunoSEQ multiplex PCR, yet TCRdb's version contains in-frame clones alone and is incomplete. Altogether more than 6,000 clones are present, around three quarters being singletons, with the ten largest covering about a quarter. Sequenced here: CD8+ T cells from blood, sampled before liver transplant. Receptor source: a human donor who received a liver transplant.

This chain connects TRBV12-5 to TRBJ2-1; D is unclear. Germline CDR1 and CDR2: LGHNT and FRNRAP. The CDR3 contains 17 residues. The V end was cut by 3 bases, the J end by 3 bases, with 18 bases between. CDR3 nucleotides: TGTGCTAGTGGTTTTCATGTTATGGGATTAAGCTACAATGAGCAGTTCTTC. This sequence encodes CASGFHVMGLSYNEQFF. The full variable domain, in which reference TRBV12-5 and TRBJ2-1 provide the parts outside the CDR3, is DARVTQTPRHKVTEMGQEVTMRCQPILGHNTVFWYRQTMMQGLELLAYFRNRAPLDDSGMPKDRFSAEMPDATLATLKIQPSEPRDSAVYFCASGFHVMGLSYNEQFFGPGTRLTVL.

This chain links TRBV4-1 with TRBJ1-4, with TRBD1 matching over 12 bases. The CDR3 spans 18 residues. Losses at the gene ends were 1 base for V and 7 bases for J; bases not matched to a gene: 10. CDR1 and CDR2 from the germline V gene are MGHRA and YSYEKL. CDR3 residues: CASSQGDRGRAGSEKLFF. The CDR3 DNA sequence: TGCGCCAGCAGCCAAGGGGACAGGGGGCGGGCAGGTAGTGAAAAACTGTTTTTT.

This clone was seen a handful of times. V is TRBV27 and J is TRBJ1-6; tentatively, D is TRBD1 (6 bases). The CDR3 totals 15 residues. Germline loops: CDR1 MNHEY, CDR2 SMNVEV (reference sequence). Trimming took off 1 base at V and 7 bases at J, with 11 bases between the two ends. The CDR3 DNA reads TGTGCCAGCAGTTTATTGGGGACATCAAATTCACCCCTCCACTTT. As protein: CASSLLGTSNSPLHF.

The chain has TRBV6-5 and TRBJ2-3; TRBD2 is a possible D gene (5 bases). The CDR3 spans 14 residues. V shed 2 bases and J shed 6 bases, with 12 bases lying between them. CDR1 is MNHEY, CDR2 SVGAGI, per germline. The DNA for the CDR3 is TGTGCCAGCAGTTACCTCGGACTCGCGGATACGCAGTATTTT. It is translated as CASSYLGLADTQYF.

The V call is TRBV7-9, the J call TRBJ2-5; no clear D. CDR3 length equals 14 residues. The germline CDR1 and CDR2 sequences are SEHNR and FQNEAQ (reference sequence). The V end was cut by 1 base, the J end by 2 bases, with 8 bases between. The DNA for the CDR3 is TGTGCCAGCAGCTTAGAGCTCGGTCAAGAGACCCAGTACTTC. Translated: CASSLELGQETQYF.

This clone was seen a handful of times. The rearrangement links TRBV27 to TRBJ1-2; D gene ambiguous. CDR1 is MNHEY, CDR2 SMNVEV, per germline (reference sequence). Trimming removed 6 bases from V and 5 bases from J, with 16 bases in between. The CDR3 contains 14 residues. The CDR3 region has the DNA TGTGCCAGCAGGTCGTTGCGGCAAGGGTATGGCTACACCTTC. Translating gives CASRSLRQGYGYTF.

The table lists this clone with a count of one. V usage is TRBV10-2 and J usage is TRBJ2-7; possibly TRBD2 for D (5 bases). This CDR3 spans 12 amino acids. Trimming removed 4 bases at V and 5 bases at J, with 9 bases between. CDR1 is WSHSY and CDR2 is SAAADI in the germline V gene. CDR3 sequence: CASSAEGHEQYV. The DNA for the CDR3 is TGCGCCAGCAGTGCCGAGGGTCACGAGCAGTACGTC.

The chain recombines TRBV5-1 with TRBJ2-7; no reliable D call. The V gene's germline CDR1 is SGHRS and CDR2 YFSETQ. The V end lost 0 bases, the J end lost 2 bases, and 9 bases lay between the germline ends. The CDR3 extends over 14 amino acids. CDR3 in DNA: TGCGCCAGCAGCTTGGCGGAGCAGACCTACGAGCAGTACTTC. This sequence encodes CASSLAEQTYEQYF.

The chain recombines TRBV28 with TRBJ2-7, with D possibly matching TRBD2 (5 bases). Trimming shortened V by 3 bases and J by 6 bases, and 9 bases separated the two germline ends. The CDR3 is made up of 12 amino acids. CDR1 and CDR2 (germline): MDHEN, SYDVKM. In DNA form, the CDR3 reads TGTGCCAGCAGTTTGAGAGGGTTCGAGCAGTACTTC. Amino acids: CASSLRGFEQYF.

The chain is built from TRBV6-4 and TRBJ2-6; TRBD2 aligns across 9 bases. This CDR3 spans 16 amino acids. The J segment lost 0 bases and the V segment lost 3 bases, leaving 0 bases of the junction unmatched. CDR1 is MRHNA, CDR2 SNTAGT, per germline. In DNA, the CDR3 is TGTGCCAGCAGTGAGCGGGGGGGCTCTGGGGCCAACGTCCTGACTTTC. Protein product: CASSERGGSGANVLTF.

DNA for the CDR3: TGCAGCGTTCAGACTAGTTTCCTCGAGCAGTACTTC. Translating it yields CSVQTSFLEQYF. The chain recombines TRBV29-1 with TRBJ2-7; possible D gene TRBD2, 6 bases. V lost 5 bases to trimming and J lost 6 bases, with 14 bases between them. The CDR3 contains 12 residues. Germline CDR1 reads SQVTM; CDR2 reads ANQGSEA.

The chain links TRBV27 to TRBJ2-3, with TRBD1 matching 7 bases. CDR3 length equals 15 residues. V shed 0 bases, J shed 1 base, and the junction held 1 base outside the gene matches. CDR1 and CDR2 (germline): MNHEY, SMNVEV (reference sequence). CDR3 nucleotide sequence: TGTGCCAGCAGTTTATCTACAGGGGGCACAGATACGCAGTATTTT. Its translation is CASSLSTGGTDTQYF.

The genes are TRBV5-1 and TRBJ2-2, with 7 positions matching TRBD1. Germline CDR1 and CDR2: SGHRS and YFSETQ. Losses at the gene ends were 0 bases for V and 3 bases for J; bases not matched to a gene: 2. This CDR3 has 15 residues. The CDR3 sequence: CASSLDRGYTGELFF. In DNA form, the CDR3 reads TGCGCCAGCAGCTTGGACAGGGGATACACCGGGGAGCTGTTTTTT.